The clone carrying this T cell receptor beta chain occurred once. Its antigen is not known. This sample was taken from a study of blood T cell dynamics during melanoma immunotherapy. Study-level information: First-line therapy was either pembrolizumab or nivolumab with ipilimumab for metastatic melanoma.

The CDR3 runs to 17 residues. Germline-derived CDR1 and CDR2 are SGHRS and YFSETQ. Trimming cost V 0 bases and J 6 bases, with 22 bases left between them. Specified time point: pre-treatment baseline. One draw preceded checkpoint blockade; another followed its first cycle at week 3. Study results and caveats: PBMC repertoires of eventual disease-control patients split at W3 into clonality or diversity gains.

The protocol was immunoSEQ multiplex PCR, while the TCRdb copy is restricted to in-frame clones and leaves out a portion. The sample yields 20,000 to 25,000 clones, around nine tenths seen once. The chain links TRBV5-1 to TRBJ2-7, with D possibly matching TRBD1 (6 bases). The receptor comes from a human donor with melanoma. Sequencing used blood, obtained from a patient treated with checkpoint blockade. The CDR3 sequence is CASSLGVAGVGAVEQYF. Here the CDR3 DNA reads TGCGCCAGCAGCTTGGGTGTCGCAGGGGTAGGTGCCGTCGAGCAGTACTTC. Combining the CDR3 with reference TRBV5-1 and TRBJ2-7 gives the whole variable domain KAGVTQTPRYLIKTRGQQVTLSCSPISGHRSVSWYQQTPGQGLQFLFEYFSETQRNKGNFPGRFSGRQFSNSRSEMNVSTLELGDSALYLCASSLGVAGVGAVEQYFGPGTRLTVT.